A selection of T cell receptor beta chains follows, all from one sample in a study of T cell responses to AZD1222 COVID-19 vaccine. Repertoires were generated with immunoSEQ multiplex PCR, while TCRdb's copy carries only in-frame clones and drops some. The sample has 150,000 to 200,000 clones; approximately 90% are singletons. The source was peripheral blood, collected on day 0 of MenACWY control vaccination. Receptor source: an adult in good health. Each CDR3 is given with its conserved first and last residue. D genes are given only for firm matches. Some rows mark clone size as missing; the rest say once, few, many or name a class of expanded clone.

cdr3_aa: CASSEAVGQGRGKLFF
cdr3_nt: TGTGCCAGCAGTGAAGCGGTCGGACAGGGGCGGGGAAAACTGTTTTTT
d_call: TRBD1
j_call: TRBJ1-4
clone_size: once
v_call: TRBV6-1

cdr3_aa: CASSLSYNEQFF
cdr3_nt: TGTGCCAGCAGCCTATCCTACAATGAGCAGTTCTTC
d_call: .
j_call: TRBJ2-1
clone_size: .
v_call: TRBV3-1/TRBV3-2

cdr3_aa: CASSQGEQPQHF
cdr3_nt: TGTGCCAGCAGCCAAGGGGAACAGCCCCAGCATTTT
d_call: .
j_call: TRBJ1-5
clone_size: .
v_call: TRBV14

cdr3_aa: CASSEVQGSEQYF
cdr3_nt: TGTGCCAGCAGTGAAGTTCAGGGCAGCGAGCAGTACTTC
d_call: .
j_call: TRBJ2-7
clone_size: .
v_call: TRBV2

cdr3_aa: CASSPLLSGGDTGELFF
cdr3_nt: TGTGCCAGCAGCCCGCTACTTTCTGGGGGGGACACCGGGGAGCTGTTTTTT
d_call: TRBD2
j_call: TRBJ2-2
clone_size: .
v_call: TRBV4-2

cdr3_aa: CASSGRGARSRRETQYF
cdr3_nt: TGTGCCAGTAGTGGACGGGGGGCGCGAAGTAGGAGAGAGACCCAGTACTTC
d_call: .
j_call: TRBJ2-5
clone_size: .
v_call: TRBV19

cdr3_aa: CASSLALTSGNTIYF
cdr3_nt: TGTGCCAGCAGCTTAGCCCTGACCTCTGGAAACACCATATATTTT
d_call: .
j_call: TRBJ1-3
clone_size: .
v_call: TRBV7-2

cdr3_aa: CAISDQNNYGYTF
cdr3_nt: TGTGCCATCAGTGACCAGAATAACTATGGCTACACCTTC
d_call: .
j_call: TRBJ1-2
clone_size: .
v_call: TRBV10-3

cdr3_aa: CASSPLAGPATQYF
cdr3_nt: TGTGCCAGCAGTCCCCTAGCGGGGCCGGCTACGCAGTATTTT
d_call: TRBD2
j_call: TRBJ2-3
clone_size: .
v_call: TRBV27

cdr3_aa: CATSRSGLNQPQHF
cdr3_nt: TGTGCCACCAGCAGGTCGGGCTTGAATCAGCCCCAGCATTTT
d_call: .
j_call: TRBJ1-5
clone_size: .
v_call: TRBV15

cdr3_aa: CASGWQREGIYEQYF
cdr3_nt: TGTGCCAGCGGCTGGCAACGGGAGGGGATCTACGAGCAGTACTTC
d_call: TRBD2
j_call: TRBJ2-7
clone_size: few
v_call: TRBV7-9

cdr3_aa: CASSGNEQFF
cdr3_nt: TGTGCCAGCAGCGGGAATGAGCAGTTCTTC
d_call: .
j_call: TRBJ2-1
clone_size: .
v_call: TRBV2

cdr3_aa: CASSTPGGYTF
cdr3_nt: TGTGCCAGCAGTACTCCGGGGGGCTACACCTTC
d_call: .
j_call: TRBJ1-2
clone_size: once
v_call: TRBV6-5

cdr3_aa: CASSLTRQKQETQYF
cdr3_nt: TGTGCCAGCAGTCTCACCCGACAGAAACAAGAGACCCAGTACTTC
d_call: .
j_call: TRBJ2-5
clone_size: .
v_call: TRBV27

cdr3_aa: CASAARAWETQYF
cdr3_nt: TGCGCCAGTGCCGCGAGGGCTTGGGAGACCCAGTACTTC
d_call: .
j_call: TRBJ2-5
clone_size: .
v_call: TRBV5-1

cdr3_aa: CASRTSTTELFF
cdr3_nt: TGTGCCAGCAGGACCAGCACAACCGAACTGTTTTTT
d_call: .
j_call: TRBJ1-4
clone_size: .
v_call: TRBV12-3/TRBV12-4